The 10 T cell receptor beta chains given below trace back to one sample, sequenced in a study of shared clonotypes between healthy human individuals. Generated by immunoSEQ multiplex PCR, the TCRdb table keeps only in-frame clones and is missing some. The sample lists about 470,000 clones, about 85% occurring once. Sample: PBMCs. The origin of the receptors is a woman aged 40 to 55 in good health. Some clones in this sample may be carry-over from other donors' samples.

The chain carries TRBV27 and TRBJ1-1; D is unclear. The V and J ends lost 6 bases and 4 bases respectively, with 12 bases between them. The length of the CDR3 is 13 residues. Germline CDR1 MNHEY, CDR2 SMNVEV (reference sequence). CDR3 coding DNA: TGTGCCAGCAGCATGGTTATGGGCACTGAAGCTTTCTTT. Translation: CASSMVMGTEAFF.

This clone was detected only once. The chain combines TRBV6-6 with TRBJ2-3, with 13 bases aligning to TRBD2. This CDR3 region has 15 residues. The junction had 9 bases not matched to a gene; V was cut back by 6 bases and J by 9 bases. The V gene's germline CDR1 is MNHNY and CDR2 SVGAGI (reference sequence). DNA for the CDR3: TGTGCCAGCAGCAAGGGACTAGCGGGAATCCTAACGCAGTATTTT. Translating it yields CASSKGLAGILTQYF.

In the case of this clone: One end of the junction is discordant with germline, which a read error may explain. The chain links TRBV18 to TRBJ2-7, with D perhaps matching TRBD2 (6 bases). Germline CDR1 and CDR2: KGHSH and LQKENI. This CDR3 is 12 amino acids long. The CDR3 coding sequence is TGTGCTAGCTCCCGAATGGGGGGCGAGCAGTACTTC. This gives the protein CASSRMGGEQYF.

This chain joins TRBV5-1 and TRBJ1-2; D is ambiguous. The germline V gene encodes CDR1 SGHRS and CDR2 YFSETQ. The CDR3 runs 14 residues. The germline V and J ends were trimmed by 0 bases and 8 bases, with 14 bases remaining between them. CDR3 loop: CASSLGVSSEGYTF. CDR3 nucleotide sequence: TGCGCCAGCAGCTTGGGGGTCAGTTCTGAGGGCTACACCTTC.

The chain recombines TRBV6-1 with TRBJ2-3; 7 bases agree with TRBD2. There are 15 residues in the CDR3. V was pared by 3 bases and J by 2 bases, with 5 bases of the junction left unmatched. Germline CDR1 and CDR2: MNHNS and SASEGT. The CDR3 reads CASSDPLAVTDTQYF. CDR3 bases: TGTGCCAGCAGTGATCCCCTAGCGGTCACAGATACGCAGTATTTT.

The chain combines TRBV28 with TRBJ2-4; 7 nucleotides match TRBD1. Germline V gene sequence: CDR1 MDHEN, CDR2 SYDVKM. Trimming took 5 bases from V and 0 from J; bases not matched to a gene: 13. The CDR3 has 18 residues. As DNA, the CDR3 is TGTGCCAGCAGTCACGAACCCGGGACAGCCATAGCCAAAAACATTCAGTACTTC. Protein: CASSHEPGTAIAKNIQYF. Full variable domain (remainder filled in from reference TRBV28 and TRBJ2-4): DVKVTQSSRYLVKRTGEKVFLECVQDMDHENMFWYRQDPGLGLRLIYFSYDVKMKEKGDIPEGYSVSREKKERFSLILESASTNQTSMYLCASSHEPGTAIAKNIQYFGAGTRLSVL.

CDR3 protein: CASSLEAGVFYNEQFF. The CDR3, as DNA: TGTGCCAGCAGCTTAGAAGCGGGAGTCTTCTACAATGAGCAGTTCTTC. This chain uses TRBV7-2 with TRBJ2-1, with TRBD2 identical over 8 bases. With V trimmed by 1 base and J by 3 bases, 5 bases remained unmatched. Per germline, CDR1 SGHTA and CDR2 FQGNSA. The CDR3 is 16 amino acids.

The chain links TRBV7-3 to TRBJ2-6; 7 nucleotides agree with TRBD1. The V and J ends lost 9 bases and 1 base, in that order; junction bases with no gene match: 9. Germline V gene lookup returns CDR1 SGHTA and CDR2 FQGTGA. There are 16 residues in the CDR3. CDR3 nucleotide sequence: TGTGCCAGGACGGGACAGCCCAATTCTGGGGCCAACGTCCTGACTTTC. This sequence encodes CARTGQPNSGANVLTF.

The chain recombines TRBV5-1 with TRBJ2-3; TRBD2 aligns across 10 bases. The germline CDR1 and CDR2 sequences are SGHRS and YFSETQ. The CDR3 length is 20 residues. With V trimmed by 4 bases and J by 0 bases, 17 bases remained unmatched. The CDR3, as DNA: TGCGCCAGCAGCCGTTGGGGGTTACCTGGGACTAGCGACAGCACAGATACGCAGTATTTT. It is translated as CASSRWGLPGTSDSTDTQYF. The variable domain in full, with the rest retrieved from reference TRBV5-1 and TRBJ2-3, is KAGVTQTPRYLIKTRGQQVTLSCSPISGHRSVSWYQQTPGQGLQFLFEYFSETQRNKGNFPGRFSGRQFSNSRSEMNVSTLELGDSALYLCASSRWGLPGTSDSTDTQYFGPGTRLTVL.

A word on this clone: Mismatch with germline at one junction end may stem from a read error. The chain uses TRBV30 and TRBJ1-2; D not resolved. The CDR3 consists of 11 residues. CDR1 and CDR2 from the germline V gene are GTSNPN and SVGIG (reference sequence). CDR3 bases: TGCGCCTGGGGTGTCTATAGCGGCTACACCTTC. This sequence encodes CAWGVYSGYTF.